Below, 26 T cell receptor beta chains from the same sample are listed, as sequenced in a study of blood T cell repertoires in COVID-19. The data were produced by immunoSEQ multiplex PCR, yet TCRdb's version contains in-frame clones alone and is incomplete. Of roughly 40,000 clones in the sample, more than 75% were seen once. Sequenced material: peripheral blood. These receptor sequences come from a man older than 75 with acute or convalescent COVID-19.

The CDR3 region is CASSARTGPGANVLTF. The CDR3 nucleotides are TGCGCCAGCAGTGCAAGGACAGGGCCAGGGGCCAACGTCCTGACTTTC. The chain employs TRBV10-1 and TRBJ2-6, with 8 bases fitting TRBD1. Unmatched junction bases numbered 6, after V lost 4 bases and J lost 4 bases. The CDR3 is 16 residues long. CDR1 is WNHNN, CDR2 SYGVQD, per germline (reference sequence).

The chain combines TRBV7-2 with TRBJ2-6, with D perhaps matching TRBD1 (6 bases). With 8 bases removed from V and 0 bases from J, the gap between germline ends came to 14 bases. This CDR3 has 16 residues. Germline V CDR1 and CDR2: SGHTA, FQGNSA. CDR3 coding DNA: TGTGCCAGCGGTCACCACAGGGACTCTGGGGCCAACGTCCTGACTTTC. Encoded protein: CASGHHRDSGANVLTF.

V is TRBV3-1 (or the pseudogene TRBV3-2) and J is TRBJ1-3, with 7 bases lining up with TRBD1. Germline values: CDR1 LGHDT, CDR2 YNNKEL (reference sequence). V was pared by 3 bases and J by 0 bases, with 5 bases of the junction left unmatched. The CDR3 sequence is 16 residues long. CDR3 amino acids: CASSHKGQNSGNTIYF. The CDR3, as DNA: TGTGCCAGCAGCCATAAGGGACAGAACTCTGGAAACACCATATATTTT.

This chain uses TRBV19 with TRBJ1-1; D ambiguous. Germline CDR1 LNHDA, CDR2 SQIVND (reference sequence). The CDR3 is made up of 16 amino acids. Trimming took off 5 bases at V and 3 bases at J, with 19 bases between the two ends. The CDR3, as DNA: TGTGCCAGTAGTGAGGTCGGGAGGAGTATGGACACTGAAGCTTTCTTT. Its translation is CASSEVGRSMDTEAFF.

The chain links TRBV28 to TRBJ1-1, with a possible D match to TRBD1 (5 bases). Per germline, CDR1 MDHEN and CDR2 SYDVKM. The CDR3 loop spans 14 amino acids. Trimming took 1 base from V and 4 from J, leaving 10 bases between them. In nucleotides, the CDR3 is TGTGCCAGCAGTTTATTTAGGGGCGGCACTGAAGCTTTCTTT. This codes for CASSLFRGGTEAFF.

This rearrangement joins TRBV29-1 to TRBJ2-7; 7 nucleotides line up with TRBD2. The CDR3 runs to 13 residues. Per the germline V gene, CDR1 is SQVTM and CDR2 is ANQGSEA. V lost 4 bases and J lost 5; bases outside the gene matches: 8. The CDR3 loop is CSVGEGALDEQYF. The CDR3 DNA reads as TGCAGCGTTGGGGAGGGAGCACTAGACGAGCAGTACTTC.

V is TRBV28 and J is TRBJ2-3; TRBD1 agrees at 7 bases. Germline lookup yields CDR1 MDHEN and CDR2 SYDVKM. This CDR3 region has 16 residues. The junction had 10 bases not matched to a gene; V was cut back by 5 bases and J by 2 bases. CDR3 bases: TGTGCCAGCAGTCGACCGCCGACAGGGATCACAGATACGCAGTATTTT. The encoded protein is CASSRPPTGITDTQYF.

V is TRBV12-3 or TRBV12-4 and J is TRBJ2-3; D is unclear. Trimming stripped 7 bases from V and 3 bases from J, with 5 bases between. There are 11 residues in the CDR3. This CDR3 reads CASTMTDTQYF. CDR3 bases: TGTGCCAGCACCATGACAGATACGCAGTATTTT.

The genes are TRBV5-1 and TRBJ1-2; D is possibly TRBD1 (5 bases). Per germline, CDR1 SGHRS and CDR2 YFSETQ. The CDR3 is 14 amino acids. Trimming left V 4 bases short and J 4 bases short, with 14 bases between. The CDR3 here is CASSPVQGSYGYTF. The CDR3 coding sequence is TGCGCCAGCAGCCCGGTGCAGGGCTCCTATGGCTACACCTTC.

J is TRBJ2-1 and V is TRBV11-2; D call uncertain. This CDR3 has 14 amino acids. The V and J ends lost 0 bases and 8 bases respectively, with 11 bases between them. Germline V CDR1 and CDR2: SGHAT, FQNNGV. As DNA, the CDR3 is TGTGCCAGCAGCTTAGATACTAAAACCCATGAGCAGTTCTTC. It specifies CASSLDTKTHEQFF.

The gene calls are TRBV18 and TRBJ1-1; D is uncertain. Germline-derived CDR1 and CDR2 are KGHSH and LQKENI. The CDR3 is 13 amino acids. Trimming removed 7 bases from V and 6 bases from J, with 15 bases in between. CDR3: CASFTGIRSEAFF. CDR3 DNA sequence: TGTGCCAGCTTCACCGGGATCCGATCTGAAGCTTTCTTT. The full variable domain, its missing parts supplied by reference TRBV18 and TRBJ1-1, is NAGVMQNPRHLVRRRGQEARLRCSPMKGHSHVYWYRQLPEEGLKFMVYLQKENIIDESGMPKERFSAEFPKEGPSILRIQQVVRGDSAAYFCASFTGIRSEAFFGQGTRLTVV.

Only a few counts were recorded for this clone. The chain couples TRBV29-1 to TRBJ2-7; tentative D call: TRBD1 (6 bases). Germline-derived CDR1 and CDR2 are SQVTM and ANQGSEA. The germline V and J ends were trimmed by 1 base and 3 bases, with 10 bases remaining between them. This CDR3 has 13 residues. The CDR3 nucleotides read TGCAGCGTTGAAGGGGACAAGATCTACGAGCAGTACTTC. Translated, it gives CSVEGDKIYEQYF.

This chain links TRBV9 with TRBJ1-4; the D gene is possibly TRBD1 (5 bases). Per the germline V gene, CDR1 is SGDLS and CDR2 is YYNGEE. V lost 1 base to trimming and J lost 3 bases, with 10 bases between them. The length of the CDR3 is 15 residues. The CDR3 region is CASSVYGGPNEKLFF. The CDR3 region has the DNA TGTGCCAGCAGCGTATACGGGGGACCTAATGAAAAACTGTTTTTT.

This clone was seen a handful of times. The CDR3 loop is CASSQQQGSPYEQYF. CDR3 coding DNA: TGTGCCAGCTCACAACAACAGGGGAGTCCCTACGAGCAGTACTTC. V usage is TRBV18 and J usage is TRBJ2-7; 7 bases match TRBD1. Germline V gives CDR1 KGHSH, CDR2 LQKENI. The CDR3 consists of 15 residues. V gave up 4 bases and J gave up 2 bases; unmatched junction bases: 8.

This clone has just one count. The chain uses TRBV10-2 and TRBJ2-1; D possibly corresponds to TRBD1 (6 bases). The germline V gene encodes CDR1 WSHSY and CDR2 SAAADI. V was shortened by 5 bases and J by 7 bases, with 12 bases between the two germline ends. The length of the CDR3 is 13 residues. The CDR3 sequence: CASSQGIRNEQFF. CDR3 sequence (DNA): TGCGCCAGCAGTCAGGGGATAAGAAATGAGCAGTTCTTC.

In its sample, this clone was seen a few times. The chain couples TRBV7-2 to TRBJ2-7; 9 nucleotides agree with TRBD2. Germline V CDR1 and CDR2: SGHTA, FQGNSA. V lost 2 bases to trimming and J lost 3 bases; unmatched junction nucleotides: 8. The CDR3 covers 16 residues. Here the CDR3 reads CASSLTSGGYLYEQYF. DNA of the CDR3: TGTGCCAGCAGCTTAACAAGCGGGGGGTATCTCTACGAGCAGTACTTC.

The chain couples TRBV3-1 (or the pseudogene TRBV3-2) to TRBJ2-1, with 13 bases matching TRBD2. CDR3 size: 17 residues. CDR1 is LGHDT, CDR2 YNNKEL, per germline (reference sequence). V dropped 3 bases and J dropped 7; count of bases not matched to a gene: 9. In DNA form, the CDR3 reads TGTGCCAGCAGCCACCGGACTAGCGGGGGAGGGTGGAATGAGCAGTTCTTC. This translates into CASSHRTSGGGWNEQFF.

This clone was found once. V usage is TRBV28 and J usage is TRBJ1-3; D gene ambiguous. Between the trimmed V and J ends, which lost 5 bases and 0 bases, there was a span of 11 bases. The CDR3 length is 15 residues. Germline V gene sequence: CDR1 MDHEN, CDR2 SYDVKM. As DNA, the CDR3 is TGTGCCAGCAGTACAGACGGAATCTCTGGAAACACCATATATTTT. Its protein is CASSTDGISGNTIYF.

This clone has more than one count but fewer than ten. The DNA is left out, because the CDR3 cannot be placed on it with certainty; the CDR3 is given as TCRdb lists it. This chain joins TRBV28 and TRBJ2-5; no DNA check was done on the table's D call, TRBD2. Germline V lookup: CDR1 MDHEN, CDR2 SYDVKM. The CDR3 contains 13 residues when both ends are counted. Here the CDR3 reads CASSTSGQETQYF.

The chain's CDR3 is CASSLRGGTEAFF. The DNA of the CDR3 is TGTGCCAGCAGCTTAAGGGGAGGCACTGAAGCTTTCTTT. The chain employs TRBV7-9 and TRBJ1-1, with D tentatively TRBD1 (5 bases). The CDR3 contains 13 residues. Trimming removed 2 bases at V and 4 bases at J, with 8 bases between. The germline V gene has CDR1 SEHNR and CDR2 FQNEAQ (reference sequence).

In this sample, this clone turned up once. The gene calls are TRBV7-6 and TRBJ2-3, with 16 bases lining up with TRBD2. The J segment lost 3 bases and the V segment lost 1 base, leaving 1 base of the junction unmatched. This CDR3 region has 17 residues. Germline assignment: CDR1 SGHVS and CDR2 FNYEAQ. The CDR3 loop is CASSLGGLAGGTDTQYF. CDR3 DNA sequence: TGTGCCAGCAGCTTAGGGGGACTAGCGGGAGGGACAGATACGCAGTATTTT.

The CDR3 DNA follows: TGTGCCAGCAGCCATTCCCTTGGGACTAGCGGATCTTCCTACGAGCAGTACTTC. Translated: CASSHSLGTSGSSYEQYF. V gene TRBV3-1 (or the pseudogene TRBV3-2) combines with J gene TRBJ2-7, with 11 nucleotides matching TRBD2. J lost 1 base, V lost 3 bases, and 11 bases had no gene match. CDR1 LGHDT and CDR2 YNNKEL come from the germline V gene (reference sequence). This CDR3 has 18 amino acids.

This clone has a count of ten or more. V gene TRBV6-6 combines with J gene TRBJ1-6, with D unresolved. V was trimmed by 9 bases and J by 6 bases, leaving 9 bases between them. The CDR3 totals 12 residues. The germline gives CDR1 MNHNY, CDR2 SVGAGI (reference sequence). The CDR3 loop is CASGEGNSPLHF. The CDR3 DNA sequence: TGTGCCAGTGGTGAGGGTAATTCACCCCTCCACTTT.

V and J are TRBV19 and TRBJ2-3; D may be TRBD2 (5 bases). The CDR3 extends over 13 amino acids. Per germline, CDR1 LNHDA and CDR2 SQIVND (reference sequence). The germline V and J ends were trimmed by 0 bases and 11 bases, with 12 bases remaining between them. CDR3 in amino acids: CASSIDGRYGQYF. In nucleotides, the CDR3 is TGTGCCAGTAGTATAGATGGGAGATACGGGCAGTATTTT.

This clone was counted between two and nine times. This chain joins TRBV3-1 (or the pseudogene TRBV3-2) and TRBJ2-3; TRBD2 matches 8 bases. In germline, CDR1 is LGHDT, CDR2 YNNKEL (reference sequence). The V and J ends lost 1 base and 5 bases, in that order; junction bases with no gene match: 8. This CDR3 has 16 residues. CDR3 amino acids: CASSQVAGSLRDTQYF. The CDR3 nucleotides read TGTGCCAGCAGCCAAGTAGCGGGAAGTCTAAGAGATACGCAGTATTTT.

The V call is TRBV20-1, the J call TRBJ1-5; D is possibly TRBD1 (6 bases). The germline CDR1 and CDR2 sequences are DFQATT and SNEGSKA (reference sequence). CDR3 length equals 14 residues. V was trimmed by 3 bases and J by 9 bases, leaving 18 bases between them. Written as DNA, the CDR3 is TGCAGTGCTAGTGCCGGGACACGGGATCGGCCCCAGCATTTT. Encoded protein: CSASAGTRDRPQHF.